The rows below give T cell receptor beta chains drawn from one sample of a study of shared T cell receptors in the human thymus. Measured with immunoSEQ multiplex PCR; TCRdb has only the in-frame clones, and not every one. Of 500,000 to 750,000 clones detected, around nine tenths appear once; the ten largest clones hold about 0.01%. The sample was also linked to a second study, of human thymus T cells.

What was sequenced was thymocytes. The receptors shown here come from a boy under two years old with a congenital heart defect. Both conserved end residues are part of each CDR3. A D gene is named only where the DNA matches it firmly. Only some rows state a clone size, as once, few, many or a class for expanded clones.

j_call v_call d_call clone_size cdr3_nt cdr3_aa
TRBJ2-7 TRBV15 TRBD1 - TGTGCCACCAGCAGAGACGAAGGGACAGAATCCTACGAGCAGTACTTC CATSRDEGTESYEQYF
TRBJ2-7 TRBV4-3 - few TGCGCCAGCAGCCAAGTATTACAGGGTTTGCTCTACGAGCAGTACTTC CASSQVLQGLLYEQYF
TRBJ2-7 TRBV13 - - TGTGCCAGCAGCCCCTCTGACGGGACTCCCCCCTCCTACGAGCAGTACTTC CASSPSDGTPPSYEQYF
TRBJ2-1 TRBV5-6 - - TGTGCCAGCAGCTTGCTATTTCACGGCTACAATGAGCAGTTCTTC CASSLLFHGYNEQFF
TRBJ2-1 TRBV5-4 TRBD2 - TGTGCCAGCAGCTTGGGACTAGCGGCCGACTACAATGAGCAGTTCTTC CASSLGLAADYNEQFF
TRBJ2-5 TRBV4-3 - - TGCGCCAGCAGCCAAGAGGTTGAGGTAGTCACACAAGAGACCCAGTACTTC CASSQEVEVVTQETQYF
TRBJ2-1 TRBV27 - - TGTGCCAGCAGTTTATCTGTCCGGGGTTTATCCTACAATGAGCAGTTCTTC CASSLSVRGLSYNEQFF
TRBJ2-7 TRBV5-1 - - TGCGCCAGCAGCTTGGATTCGGAGAGCGAGCAGTACTTC CASSLDSESEQYF
TRBJ2-7 TRBV5-1 - - TGCGCCAGCAGCTTGAAGCCCCGGGCCTACGAGCAGTACTTC CASSLKPRAYEQYF
TRBJ2-1 TRBV27 TRBD2 - TGTGCCAGCAGCCGACTAGCGGACTACAATGAGCAGTTCTTC CASSRLADYNEQFF
TRBJ2-5 TRBV5-1 - - TGCGCCAGCAGCTTGAGAGGGAAGGAGACCCAGTACTTC CASSLRGKETQYF
TRBJ2-3 TRBV5-1 - - TGCGCCAGCAGCTTGGTGTCCTACCGATCCACAGATACGCAGTATTTT CASSLVSYRSTDTQYF
TRBJ2-1 TRBV18 TRBD2 once TGTGCCAGCTCGCGCCCGTCGAGCGGGACTTACAATGAGCAGTTCTTC CASSRPSSGTYNEQFF
TRBJ2-7 TRBV21-1 - - TGTGCCAGCAGCACTCCGACTCGACCCGTCGGACACTCCTACGAGCAGTACTTC CASSTPTRPVGHSYEQYF
TRBJ1-5 TRBV27 TRBD1 once TGTGCCAGCAGTCCGGACAGGGCCGCTCAGCCCCAGCATTTT CASSPDRAAQPQHF
TRBJ1-5 TRBV19 - - TGTGCCAGTAGTCCCGCCGCGGGTTCGAGCAATCAGCCCCAGCATTTT CASSPAAGSSNQPQHF
TRBJ2-3 TRBV18 TRBD2 - TGTGCCAGCTCACCAGGCGGGGGTAGCACAGATACGCAGTATTTT CASSPGGGSTDTQYF
TRBJ2-7 TRBV27 TRBD1 - TGTGCCAGCAGTAAAACACAGGGGCCCACCGGCGAGCAGTACTTC CASSKTQGPTGEQYF
TRBJ1-3 TRBV9 - - TGTGCCAGCAGCCCCGAACGGACAGAGAGCTCTGGAAACACCATATATTTT CASSPERTESSGNTIYF
TRBJ1-3 TRBV27 - - TGTGCCAGCAGTTCATTCCCAGGGCTAGGAAACACCATATATTTT CASSSFPGLGNTIYF
TRBJ2-7 TRBV29-1 TRBD1 - TGCAGCGTCCCGGACAGGGGAGGCGAGCAGTACTTC CSVPDRGGEQYF
TRBJ2-7 TRBV4-3 TRBD1 few TGCGCCAGCAGCCAAGCCAGGGGGCTCTCCGAGCAGTACTTC CASSQARGLSEQYF
TRBJ2-7 TRBV19 - few TGTGCCAGTAGTATAGCTAGCAGCAGCTACGAGCAGTACTTC CASSIASSSYEQYF
TRBJ1-1 TRBV5-1 TRBD1 once TGCGCCAGCAGCCAAAGACAGGGGAACACTGAAGCTTTCTTT CASSQRQGNTEAFF
TRBJ2-3 TRBV27 TRBD1 - TGTGCCAGCAGTTCAGGACAGGGGGCGCGGGGAGATACGCAGTATTTT CASSSGQGARGDTQYF
TRBJ2-3 TRBV18 TRBD1 - TGTGCCAGCTCACCCCTCCGGGACAGGGAGGGGCCTAGCACAGATACGCAGTATTTT CASSPLRDREGPSTDTQYF
TRBJ1-1 TRBV5-1 - once TGCGCCAGCAGCCATAGCGCGCCGGGCCGTAACACTGAAGCTTTCTTT CASSHSAPGRNTEAFF
TRBJ2-2 TRBV7-9 - - TGTGCCAGCAGGGACGGGGGTTTCCCCGGGGAGCTGTTTTTT CASRDGGFPGELFF
TRBJ1-5 TRBV27 - - TGTGCCAGCAGTTCGACAGGCCTCAATCAGCCCCAGCATTTT CASSSTGLNQPQHF
TRBJ2-7 TRBV5-4 - once TGTGCCAGCAGTCGCGGCAACGACGGGAATGGGCAGTACTTC CASSRGNDGNGQYF
TRBJ2-7 TRBV4-3 - - TGCGCCAGCAGCCAAGGATGGCAGGGGTCCTACGAGCAGTACTTC CASSQGWQGSYEQYF
TRBJ2-3 TRBV10-3 TRBD2 - TGTGCCATCAGTGAAGGACTAGCGGGAGGTGCTAGCACAGATACGCAGTATTTT CAISEGLAGGASTDTQYF
TRBJ2-7 TRBV7-8 TRBD2 few TGTGCCAGCAGCTTCCGGAAGCTAGCGGGCTCCTACGAGCAGTACTTC CASSFRKLAGSYEQYF
TRBJ2-2 TRBV15 - once TGTGCCACCAGCCCCGGGGTTAGCGGAGAAGCGAACACCGGGGAGCTGTTTTTT CATSPGVSGEANTGELFF
TRBJ2-7 TRBV30 TRBD2 once TGTGCCTGGAGTCGAGGGAGGGGCCGGTCTTACGAGCAGTACTTC CAWSRGRGRSYEQYF
TRBJ1-1 TRBV4-3 - - TGCGCCAGCAGCCAAGAAGTAACCCCAGGGGTGGCCACTGAAGCTTTCTTT CASSQEVTPGVATEAFF
TRBJ1-2 TRBV12-5 TRBD1 - TGTGCTAGTGGTTTGGAGGACAGGTATGGCTACACCTTC CASGLEDRYGYTF
TRBJ2-5 TRBV30 - - TGTGCCTGGAATCAGGGGCAAGAGACCCAGTACTTC CAWNQGQETQYF
TRBJ2-5 TRBV29-1 - - TGCAGCGCGGACCGCAGGGGAGAGACCCAGTACTTC CSADRRGETQYF
TRBJ2-1 TRBV10-3 TRBD2 - TGTGCCATCAGTGAGGGACTAGCGGTGGGGCGGAATGAGCAGTTCTTC CAISEGLAVGRNEQFF
TRBJ1-2 TRBV15 - - TGTGCCACCAGCAACCTCGGGGGGAACTATGGCTACACCTTC CATSNLGGNYGYTF
TRBJ2-5 TRBV5-1 TRBD1 - TGCGCCAGCAGCTTGGCCGCCGGACAGGGCGGCGACCAGTACTTC CASSLAAGQGGDQYF
TRBJ1-4 TRBV11-2 - - TGTGCCAGCAGCGCCCTAAATGAAAAACTGTTTTTT CASSALNEKLFF
TRBJ2-7 TRBV29-1 TRBD1 - TGCAGCGTCCGGGACAGGAGGTCCTACGAGCAGTACTTC CSVRDRRSYEQYF